This T cell receptor (beta chain) was found in a study of Graves' ophthalmopathy and Graves' hyperthyroidism. CDR1 is MNHEY, CDR2 SVGAGI, per germline. Trimming removed 2 bases at V and 6 bases at J, with 10 bases between. This CDR3 is 13 amino acids long. Serum thyroxine and TRAb, along with clinical symptoms, thyroid ultrasound and orbital computed tomography, were what diagnosis relied on. TCR beta CDR3 amplification used RNA transcripts. In the first round, RT-PCR was carried out with HTBI primers, and a multiplex PCR formed the second round. A single record per CDR3 protein comes from TCRdb applying MiXCR to the multiplex PCR reads. The repertoire consists of about 700,000 distinct CDR3 sequences, with just over 40% occurring once and the leading ten covering more than 2.5%. This clonotype was seen repeatedly, ten times or more.

The V gene is TRBV6-5, the J gene TRBJ1-2; maybe TRBD1 (5 bases). The TCR sequence derives from an adult man with Graves' ophthalmopathy. What was sequenced was peripheral blood. CDR3 bases: TGTGCCAGCAGTTACGGGGGAATCGATGGCTACACCTTC. Its translation is CASSYGGIDGYTF.